This T cell receptor (beta chain) appears in the sequencing data of a study of blood T cell repertoires in COVID-19. Across the study: Sites in the United States, Italy and Spain provided acute and convalescent COVID-19 samples. T cells, B-cell-depleted T cells, or PBMCs provided the cDNA or gDNA that served as material.

The V and J ends lost 3 bases and 8 bases, in that order; junction bases with no gene match: 15. Germline CDR1 reads SGDLS; CDR2 reads YYNGEE. This CDR3 contains 17 residues. Authors' methods: Estimates of nucleated cell counts were drawn from the amplification of reference gene primers. Generated by immunoSEQ multiplex PCR, the TCRdb table keeps only in-frame clones and is missing some. That table is the source of V, J and clone size, and D and trimming were worked out from the DNA. This table has under 250,000 clones, 75% to 90% appearing once. Sequencing was performed on peripheral blood. The genes are TRBV9 and TRBJ2-1; TRBD2 matches 9 bases. This sequence was found in an older woman with active or convalescent COVID-19. This chain's CDR3 is CASSARARRGGLDEQFF. The CDR3 region has the DNA TGTGCCAGCAGCGCCAGAGCGCGGCGGGGGGGCCTGGATGAGCAGTTCTTC.